This is a list of T cell receptor beta chains from one sample in a study of blood T cells in healthy people across ages. TCRdb analysed the 5' RACE reads with MiXCR anew, one entry per CDR3 protein. The data show some 860,000 distinct CDR3 sequences, with 56% seen just once and around 25% held by the top ten. Sequenced: blood. The receptors shown here come from a man aged 40-49 years in good health. Both conserved end residues are part of each CDR3. Each record gives: clone size, D gene, J gene, V gene, CDR3 DNA, CDR3 protein. A D gene is named only where the DNA matches it firmly. Clone size is stated in some rows and not others, as once, few, many or a class when expanded.

>once|NA|TRBJ1-2|TRBV6-2/TRBV6-3
TGTGCCAGCAGACCCCTCAGGCAGAACTATGGCTACACCTTC
CASRPLRQNYGYTF
>NA|NA|TRBJ1-1|TRBV11-2
TGTGCCAGCAGCCCCTCGGGCCCCACTGAAGCTTTCTTT
CASSPSGPTEAFF
>NA|NA|TRBJ2-3|TRBV20-1
TGCAGTGCGATCCTAGCGACGGCAGATACGCAGTATTTT
CSAILATADTQYF
>once|NA|TRBJ2-1|TRBV24-1
TGTGCCACCAGTGATTTGCGTGCTAGCTCCTACAATGAGCAGTTCTTC
CATSDLRASSYNEQFF
>NA|TRBD1|TRBJ2-5|TRBV14
TGTGCCAGCAGTCGTCCAGGGGGACCAGCGGTGGAGACCCAGTACTTC
CASSRPGGPAVETQYF
>NA|TRBD1|TRBJ2-5|TRBV20-1
TGCAGTGCTGAAGGGGAAACTATTTACAGGGGGCAAGAGACCCAGTACTTC
CSAEGETIYRGQETQYF
>once|NA|TRBJ2-7|TRBV5-1
TGCGCCAGCAGCCACAACAGGGCCTCCTACGAGCAGTACTTC
CASSHNRASYEQYF
>NA|NA|TRBJ1-2|TRBV7-9
TGTGCCAGCAGCTCCGTTGGTGGGGACACGCGGAGTGGCTACACCTTC
CASSSVGGDTRSGYTF
>NA|NA|TRBJ2-3|TRBV3-1
TGTGCCAGCGGCTCCTTAAGAGACAGCCAACCGTATACGCAGTATTTT
CASGSLRDSQPYTQYF
>NA|TRBD2|TRBJ2-7|TRBV7-9
TGTGCCAGCAGCTTAGATAAGACTAGCGGGCCTGCTTACTACGAGCAGTACTTC
CASSLDKTSGPAYYEQYF
>NA|TRBD1|TRBJ1-5|TRBV20-1
TGCAGTGCTAGAGATGCCGGGACAGGGGGTCAGCCCCAGCATTTT
CSARDAGTGGQPQHF
>NA|NA|TRBJ2-5|TRBV9
TGTGCCAGCAGCGTAGGCCCTGGACGGGGGGAGACCCAGTACTTC
CASSVGPGRGETQYF
>NA|NA|TRBJ2-7|TRBV29-1
TGCAGCGTTGGAGAAAGACAGAGTACCTACGAGCAGTACTTC
CSVGERQSTYEQYF
>NA|NA|TRBJ2-2|TRBV29-1
TGCAGCGTTGACTCGGCCAAAAACCGGACCGGGGAGCTGTTTTTT
CSVDSAKNRTGELFF
>few|NA|TRBJ2-6|TRBV6-2/TRBV6-3
TGTGCCAGCAGTTACGGCTGGAGGGTGGTCTCTGGGGCCAACGTCCTGACTTTC
CASSYGWRVVSGANVLTF
>NA|TRBD1|TRBJ1-6|TRBV28
TGTGCCAGCAGGACACCCGGGGCAGGGGGTGATTCACCCCTCCACTTT
CASRTPGAGGDSPLHF
>NA|NA|TRBJ2-7|TRBV5-1
TGCGCCAGCAGCTTGCCGGGCTCCACCAATGAGCAGTACTTC
CASSLPGSTNEQYF
>NA|NA|TRBJ2-3|TRBV9
TGTGCCAGCAGCGTTCGCCCATCCCCCAGGGTAGCGGAGACCACAGATACGCAGTATTTT
CASSVRPSPRVAETTDTQYF
>NA|TRBD2|TRBJ2-3|TRBV27
TGTGCCAGCAGTTTTAATTTAGGGACTAGCGGCACAGATACGCAGTATTTT
CASSFNLGTSGTDTQYF
>few|NA|TRBJ2-5|TRBV20-1
TGCAGTGCTCTTCGGACTGGAGAGACCCAGTACTTC
CSALRTGETQYF
>few|TRBD1|TRBJ2-4|TRBV2
TGTGCCAGCAAGAGAGACAGGGGGCAGGACATTCAGTACTTC
CASKRDRGQDIQYF
>few|TRBD1|TRBJ2-7|TRBV4-3
TGCGCCAGCAGCACCTACCGGACAGGGTCCTACGAGCAGTACTTC
CASSTYRTGSYEQYF
>NA|TRBD2|TRBJ2-3|TRBV20-1
TGCAGGACACTCAAGGGACTAGCGGAGGCAGATACGCAGTATTTT
CRTLKGLAEADTQYF
>NA|NA|TRBJ1-6|TRBV28
TGTGCCAGCGTCCTGAGCTCCTATAATTCACCCCTCCACTTT
CASVLSSYNSPLHF
>NA|NA|TRBJ1-3|TRBV6-5
TGTGCCAGCAGTTACTCTGGGGAATCCGGAAACACCATATATTTT
CASSYSGESGNTIYF
>few|NA|TRBJ2-5|TRBV20-1
TGCAGTGCTAGAAGCAGGGTGTACCAAGAGACCCAGTACTTC
CSARSRVYQETQYF
>NA|NA|TRBJ1-2|TRBV20-1
TGCAGTGCTAGAAAAGCACCCACCTATGGCTACACCTTC
CSARKAPTYGYTF
>NA|NA|TRBJ2-3|TRBV4-3
TGCGCCAGCAGCCAAGACATCGGAACCACAGATACGCAGTATTTT
CASSQDIGTTDTQYF
>many|TRBD1|TRBJ2-4|TRBV7-2
TGTGCCAGCAGCCCAAGACAGGGTGGCATTCAGTACTTC
CASSPRQGGIQYF
>few|NA|TRBJ1-2|TRBV4-1
TGCGCCAGCAGCCAAGGTTCGCAGTGCAACTATGGCTACACCTTC
CASSQGSQCNYGYTF
>NA|TRBD2|TRBJ2-5|TRBV12-3/TRBV12-4
TGTGCCAGCACAGGGACTAGCAAGGCCCAAGAGACCCAGTACTTC
CASTGTSKAQETQYF
>NA|NA|TRBJ2-7|TRBV6-5
TGTGCCAGCAGTTACAGTGGCCCCCTCTACGAGCAGTACTTC
CASSYSGPLYEQYF
>NA|TRBD1|TRBJ1-2|TRBV20-1
TGCAGTGCTAGAGATCTGTCACAGGGGAGGAATGGCTACACCTTC
CSARDLSQGRNGYTF
>once|NA|TRBJ2-6|TRBV5-5
TGTGCCAGCAGCTATCAAGGGGACCCTGGGGCCAACGTCCTGACTTTC
CASSYQGDPGANVLTF
>NA|NA|TRBJ2-4|TRBV12-3/TRBV12-4
TGTGCCAGCGGGGACCAGTTAGCCAAAAACATTCAGTACTTT
CASGDQLAKNIQYF
>few|TRBD2|TRBJ2-6|TRBV6-5
TGTGCCAGCAGTTACTCGATTCGGGGGGAGGCCTCCAGCTCTGGGGCCAACGTCCTGACTTTC
CASSYSIRGEASSSGANVLTF
>NA|NA|TRBJ2-3|TRBV28
TGTGCCAGCAGCTCAGCGGGTCTCCTTAGCACAGATACGCAGTATTTT
CASSSAGLLSTDTQYF
>NA|NA|TRBJ2-5|TRBV7-7
TGTGCTAGCAGCTCAGGGTGCGCGGAGACCCAGTACTTC
CASSSGCAETQYF
>NA|TRBD2|TRBJ2-3|TRBV20-1
TGCAGTGCGCGCCGGGGACTAGCGGAAACAGATACGCAGTATTTT
CSARRGLAETDTQYF
>NA|NA|TRBJ2-3|TRBV28
TGTGCCAGCGGGGGTCATAAAGATACGCAGTATTTT
CASGGHKDTQYF
>once|TRBD2|TRBJ2-1|TRBV5-8
TGTGCCAGCAGCGGGAGACTAGCGGGGTACAATGAGCAGTTCTTC
CASSGRLAGYNEQFF
>many|NA|TRBJ2-7|TRBV4-3
TGCGCCAGCAGCCAAGATTATGGAGAGGGGGAGCAGTACTTC
CASSQDYGEGEQYF
>NA|NA|TRBJ2-5|TRBV29-1
TGCAGCGGCGCCCCACGGGACCGGGCCGCCGATGAGCAGTACTTC
CSGAPRDRAADEQYF
>few|TRBD2|TRBJ2-1|TRBV20-1
TGCAGTGCCTCACATTTCGGGGAGGGCAATGAGCAGTTCTTC
CSASHFGEGNEQFF
>NA|NA|TRBJ1-1|TRBV25-1
TGTGCCAGCACCTCAATGGGTCGGTCCGCTGAAGCTTTCTTT
CASTSMGRSAEAFF
>once|NA|TRBJ1-6|TRBV2
TGTGCCAGCAGTGAATCTCGGGGTTCACCCCTCCACTTT
CASSESRGSPLHF
>NA|NA|TRBJ2-1|TRBV13
TGTGCCAGCAGCTTAGCGACAGACTACAATGAGCAGTTCTTC
CASSLATDYNEQFF
>few|NA|TRBJ1-5|TRBV3-1
TGTGCCAGCAGCCAAGATCCAATTCAGCCCCAGCATTTT
CASSQDPIQPQHF
>once|NA|TRBJ2-3|TRBV10-3
TGTGCCATCAGGTCGGCGGGGAGCACAGATACGCAGTATTTT
CAIRSAGSTDTQYF
>many|TRBD2|TRBJ2-7|TRBV20-1
TGCAGTGCTAGAGACCAGACGGGACTAGACTACGAGCAGTACTTC
CSARDQTGLDYEQYF
>NA|NA|TRBJ1-2|TRBV10-3
TGTGCCATCAGTGATATTGGGCAGGATTCCTATGGCTACACCTTC
CAISDIGQDSYGYTF
>once|TRBD2|TRBJ2-7|TRBV20-1
TGCAGTGCTAGACTAGCGGTATACAATGAGCAGTACTTC
CSARLAVYNEQYF
>NA|NA|TRBJ2-3|TRBV28
TGTGCCAGCAGTTTACATTTGGCAGGGCCGACAGATACGCAGTATTTT
CASSLHLAGPTDTQYF
>many|NA|TRBJ1-2|TRBV12-3/TRBV12-4
TGTGCCAGCAGTTTTGGGGCCGGCTACACCTTC
CASSFGAGYTF
>NA|NA|TRBJ1-6|TRBV20-1
TGCAGTGCTAGAGATTTGGCCTGGCCAGGAAATTCACCCCTCCACTTT
CSARDLAWPGNSPLHF
>NA|NA|TRBJ2-6|TRBV20-1
TGCAGTGCCCCCAGGGGGGCCAGCCCCTCTGGGGCCAACGTCCTGACTTTC
CSAPRGASPSGANVLTF
>many|TRBD2|TRBJ2-3|TRBV20-1
TGCAGTGCTGTCCCGACTAGCGGGCGCACAGATACGCAGTATTTT
CSAVPTSGRTDTQYF
>once|NA|TRBJ2-5|TRBV7-2
TGTGCCAGCAGCTTAAGACCACGGGTTGGGGAGACCCAGTACTTC
CASSLRPRVGETQYF
>NA|NA|TRBJ2-1|TRBV29-1
TGCAGCGTTGCGACTAATACTCACAATGAGCAGTTCTTC
CSVATNTHNEQFF